This is a list of T cell receptor beta chains from one sample in a study of cytomegalovirus exposure and HLA in healthy donors. Some clones are missing from TCRdb's copy, which holds only in-frame ones; the method was immunoSEQ multiplex PCR. The repertoire holds approximately 130,000 clones, 8.9% seen once, with roughly 7.2% in the top ten. Sequencing was performed on PBMCs. These receptors were collected from a woman in her thirties or forties in good health and CMV-seropositive. Both conserved end residues are part of each CDR3. The D gene is left open where the match is weak. The size of a clone is reported for some rows only, either as once, few or many, or as a class for expanded clones.

V gene: TRBV27; clone size: few; D gene: .; J gene: TRBJ1-5; CDR3 protein: CASSLNGDNQPQHF; CDR3 DNA: TGTGCCAGCAGTTTAAACGGAGACAATCAGCCCCAGCATTTT
V gene: TRBV19; clone size: few; D gene: .; J gene: TRBJ1-1; CDR3 protein: CASTTRQSMNTEAFF; CDR3 DNA: TGTGCCAGTACCACCCGACAGAGCATGAACACTGAAGCTTTCTTT
V gene: TRBV27; clone size: few; D gene: .; J gene: TRBJ1-4; CDR3 protein: CASSYSRGDEKLFF; CDR3 DNA: TGTGCCAGCAGTTATAGCAGGGGCGATGAAAAACTGTTTTTT
V gene: TRBV27; clone size: few; D gene: TRBD1; J gene: TRBJ2-1; CDR3 protein: CASSSGTGSYNEQFF; CDR3 DNA: TGTGCCAGCAGTTCCGGGACAGGGTCCTACAATGAGCAGTTCTTC
V gene: TRBV6-1; clone size: few; D gene: .; J gene: TRBJ2-7; CDR3 protein: CASSEQGISYEQYF; CDR3 DNA: TGTGCCAGCAGTGAACAGGGGATTTCCTACGAGCAGTACTTC
V gene: TRBV2; clone size: few; D gene: TRBD2; J gene: TRBJ2-3; CDR3 protein: CASSEWDYDPRDTQYF; CDR3 DNA: TGTGCCAGCAGTGAATGGGACTATGACCCCCGAGATACGCAGTATTTT
V gene: TRBV5-6; clone size: .; D gene: TRBD1; J gene: TRBJ1-5; CDR3 protein: CASSLWDRSNQPQHF; CDR3 DNA: TGTGCCAGCAGCTTGTGGGACAGATCCAATCAGCCCCAGCATTTT
V gene: TRBV7-2; clone size: few; D gene: .; J gene: TRBJ2-3; CDR3 protein: CASSAQARTDTQYF; CDR3 DNA: TGTGCCAGCAGCGCACAGGCCCGGACAGATACGCAGTATTTT
V gene: TRBV15; clone size: .; D gene: .; J gene: TRBJ2-7; CDR3 protein: CATSNPPGGDSYEQYF; CDR3 DNA: TGTGCCACCAGCAATCCCCCGGGCGGGGACTCCTACGAGCAGTACTTC
V gene: TRBV7-9; clone size: .; D gene: .; J gene: TRBJ1-4; CDR3 protein: CASSLVLAGRSWEKLFF; CDR3 DNA: TGTGCCAGCAGCTTAGTCCTCGCAGGGCGTTCGTGGGAAAAGCTGTTTTTT
V gene: TRBV6-5; clone size: .; D gene: TRBD2; J gene: TRBJ2-5; CDR3 protein: CASTGGQETQYF; CDR3 DNA: TGTGCCAGCACGGGGGGCCAAGAGACCCAGTACTTC
V gene: TRBV6-6; clone size: few; D gene: .; J gene: TRBJ1-3; CDR3 protein: CASSRGTEFSGNTIYF; CDR3 DNA: TGTGCCAGCAGCCGGGGGACCGAGTTCTCTGGAAACACCATATATTTT
V gene: TRBV27; clone size: few; D gene: .; J gene: TRBJ2-7; CDR3 protein: CASSFGDEQYF; CDR3 DNA: TGTGCCAGCAGTTTCGGTGACGAGCAGTACTTC
V gene: TRBV5-6; clone size: few; D gene: .; J gene: TRBJ2-5; CDR3 protein: CASSLRGGETQYF; CDR3 DNA: TGTGCCAGCAGCTTAAGGGGTGGGGAGACCCAGTACTTC
V gene: TRBV4-3; clone size: .; D gene: .; J gene: TRBJ1-2; CDR3 protein: CASSQADTPGGYTF; CDR3 DNA: TGCGCCAGCAGCCAAGCGGACACTCCCGGAGGCTACACCTTC
V gene: TRBV7-2; clone size: few; D gene: .; J gene: TRBJ1-2; CDR3 protein: CASSFRGTGRGNYGYTF; CDR3 DNA: TGTGCCAGCAGCTTTCGGGGCACAGGGAGGGGTAACTATGGCTACACCTTC
V gene: TRBV2; clone size: .; D gene: .; J gene: TRBJ1-2; CDR3 protein: CASSVAQSYTF; CDR3 DNA: TGTGCCAGCAGTGTCGCTCAGAGCTACACCTTC
V gene: TRBV2; clone size: few; D gene: .; J gene: TRBJ1-1; CDR3 protein: CASSEETGRLYTEAFF; CDR3 DNA: TGTGCCAGCAGTGAAGAGACGGGGAGACTTTACACTGAAGCTTTCTTT
V gene: TRBV7-2; clone size: few; D gene: .; J gene: TRBJ1-1; CDR3 protein: CASSLRRREAFF; CDR3 DNA: TGTGCCAGCAGCTTAAGGCGCAGGGAAGCTTTCTTT
V gene: TRBV19; clone size: few; D gene: TRBD1; J gene: TRBJ1-5; CDR3 protein: CASRPGQGWGGNQPQHF; CDR3 DNA: TGTGCCAGTCGGCCGGGACAGGGGTGGGGGGGTAATCAGCCCCAGCATTTT
V gene: TRBV6-6; clone size: few; D gene: TRBD2; J gene: TRBJ2-5; CDR3 protein: CASSYSRAGGPETQYF; CDR3 DNA: TGTGCCAGCAGTTACTCGAGAGCGGGGGGGCCAGAGACCCAGTACTTC
V gene: TRBV5-1; clone size: .; D gene: TRBD2; J gene: TRBJ2-2; CDR3 protein: CASSLELAGFGELFF; CDR3 DNA: TGCGCCAGCAGCTTGGAACTAGCGGGGTTTGGAGAGCTGTTTTTT
V gene: TRBV14; clone size: .; D gene: .; J gene: TRBJ1-1; CDR3 protein: CASSQEIANTEAFF; CDR3 DNA: TGTGCCAGCAGCCAAGAGATAGCAAACACTGAAGCTTTCTTT
V gene: TRBV19; clone size: few; D gene: .; J gene: TRBJ2-6; CDR3 protein: CASSPTQGLYWANVLTF; CDR3 DNA: TGTGCCAGTAGCCCTACCCAGGGCCTATACTGGGCCAACGTCCTGACTTTC
V gene: TRBV14; clone size: .; D gene: TRBD1; J gene: TRBJ2-7; CDR3 protein: CASSPWGQGGSYEQYF; CDR3 DNA: TGTGCCAGCAGCCCGTGGGGACAGGGGGGCTCCTACGAGCAGTACTTC
V gene: TRBV5-4; clone size: few; D gene: TRBD1; J gene: TRBJ2-7; CDR3 protein: CASSLVRAGGRAPLEQYF; CDR3 DNA: TGTGCCAGCAGCTTGGTGCGGGCAGGGGGTAGGGCCCCCCTCGAGCAGTACTTC
V gene: TRBV29-1; clone size: few; D gene: TRBD2; J gene: TRBJ2-3; CDR3 protein: CSVKGAGGPTDTQYF; CDR3 DNA: TGCAGCGTCAAGGGAGCGGGGGGCCCCACAGATACGCAGTATTTT
V gene: TRBV2; clone size: .; D gene: .; J gene: TRBJ1-1; CDR3 protein: CASAQGNTEAFF; CDR3 DNA: TGTGCCAGCGCCCAGGGGAACACTGAAGCTTTCTTT
V gene: TRBV18; clone size: few; D gene: .; J gene: TRBJ2-7; CDR3 protein: CASSPPKPYEQYF; CDR3 DNA: TGTGCCAGCTCACCACCGAAGCCCTACGAGCAGTACTTC
V gene: TRBV5-4; clone size: few; D gene: TRBD1; J gene: TRBJ1-1; CDR3 protein: CASSLGQGLNTEAFF; CDR3 DNA: TGTGCCAGCAGCTTGGGACAGGGCCTGAACACTGAAGCTTTCTTT
V gene: TRBV18; clone size: .; D gene: TRBD1; J gene: TRBJ1-2; CDR3 protein: CASSLRDRGPMNYGYTF; CDR3 DNA: TGTGCCAGCTCACTCCGGGACAGGGGACCCATGAACTATGGCTACACCTTC
V gene: TRBV5-1; clone size: few; D gene: .; J gene: TRBJ1-3; CDR3 protein: CASSSTLGSTNTIYF; CDR3 DNA: TGCGCCAGCAGCTCTACTCTCGGGAGTACAAACACCATATATTTT
V gene: TRBV6-1; clone size: .; D gene: .; J gene: TRBJ2-7; CDR3 protein: CASTLNGGYEQYF; CDR3 DNA: TGTGCCAGCACCTTAAACGGGGGCTACGAGCAGTACTTC
V gene: TRBV27; clone size: .; D gene: TRBD1; J gene: TRBJ1-3; CDR3 protein: CASSSVKDRGHRESGNTIYF; CDR3 DNA: TGTGCCAGCAGTTCAGTAAAGGACAGGGGGCATAGAGAATCTGGAAACACCATATATTTT
V gene: TRBV7-2; clone size: .; D gene: .; J gene: TRBJ2-3; CDR3 protein: CASSPHRFTDTQYF; CDR3 DNA: TGTGCCAGCAGCCCGCACAGGTTTACAGATACGCAGTATTTT
V gene: TRBV6-5; clone size: few; D gene: .; J gene: TRBJ1-2; CDR3 protein: CDRSWTESYGYTF; CDR3 DNA: TGTGACAGAAGTTGGACAGAGAGCTATGGCTACACCTTC
V gene: TRBV27; clone size: few; D gene: TRBD1; J gene: TRBJ1-5; CDR3 protein: CASSPSTGEINQPQHF; CDR3 DNA: TGTGCCAGCAGTCCCTCAACAGGGGAGATCAATCAGCCCCAGCATTTT
V gene: TRBV5-1; clone size: .; D gene: .; J gene: TRBJ2-1; CDR3 protein: CASSLGGVSYNEQFF; CDR3 DNA: TGCGCCAGCAGCTTGGGGGGGGTTTCCTACAATGAGCAGTTCTTC
V gene: TRBV11-3; clone size: few; D gene: .; J gene: TRBJ1-3; CDR3 protein: CASSSPRGASLSGNTIYF; CDR3 DNA: TGTGCCAGCAGCTCCCCTAGAGGCGCAAGTCTCTCTGGAAACACCATATATTTT
V gene: TRBV5-4; clone size: few; D gene: .; J gene: TRBJ1-2; CDR3 protein: CASSLDQAGGYTF; CDR3 DNA: TGTGCCAGCAGCTTGGACCAGGCGGGGGGCTACACCTTC
V gene: TRBV4-3; clone size: few; D gene: .; J gene: TRBJ2-7; CDR3 protein: CASSQDPGNYEQYF; CDR3 DNA: TGCGCCAGCAGCCAAGATCCAGGAAACTACGAGCAGTACTTC
V gene: TRBV5-1; clone size: .; D gene: TRBD2; J gene: TRBJ2-7; CDR3 protein: CASSRTSLNYEQYF; CDR3 DNA: TGCGCCAGCAGCCGGACTAGCCTTAACTACGAGCAGTACTTC
V gene: TRBV7-6; clone size: few; D gene: .; J gene: TRBJ2-7; CDR3 protein: CASSLDRVSYEPYF; CDR3 DNA: TGTGCCAGCAGCTTAGACAGGGTCTCCTACGAGCCGTACTTC
V gene: TRBV18; clone size: .; D gene: TRBD2; J gene: TRBJ2-7; CDR3 protein: CASSPAGGGASYEQYF; CDR3 DNA: TGTGCCAGCTCACCTGCGGGGGGAGGGGCCTCCTACGAGCAGTACTTC
V gene: TRBV19; clone size: few; D gene: .; J gene: TRBJ1-1; CDR3 protein: CASSVQLRTEAFF; CDR3 DNA: TGTGCCAGTAGTGTTCAACTAAGGACTGAAGCTTTCTTT
V gene: TRBV2; clone size: few; D gene: TRBD2; J gene: TRBJ2-1; CDR3 protein: CASSDTSGRHEQFF; CDR3 DNA: TGTGCCAGCAGTGACACTAGCGGGAGGCATGAGCAGTTCTTC
V gene: TRBV7-8; clone size: .; D gene: .; J gene: TRBJ1-2; CDR3 protein: CASSRSGQGMSGYTF; CDR3 DNA: TGTGCCAGCAGCCGATCGGGTCAGGGGATGTCTGGCTACACCTTC
V gene: TRBV5-1; clone size: .; D gene: .; J gene: TRBJ1-6; CDR3 protein: CASSLAQDSPLHF; CDR3 DNA: TGCGCCAGCAGCTTGGCCCAGGATTCACCCCTCCACTTT
V gene: TRBV29-1; clone size: .; D gene: .; J gene: TRBJ1-2; CDR3 protein: CSVAGRLDSSDYTF; CDR3 DNA: TGCAGCGTTGCCGGGAGACTGGATTCGTCTGACTACACCTTC
V gene: TRBV19; clone size: few; D gene: .; J gene: TRBJ1-3; CDR3 protein: CASEIGAPGNTIYF; CDR3 DNA: TGTGCCAGTGAAATTGGGGCACCTGGAAACACCATATATTTT
V gene: TRBV29-1; clone size: few; D gene: .; J gene: TRBJ1-5; CDR3 protein: CSVDTGDSNQPQHF; CDR3 DNA: TGCAGCGTTGATACGGGGGATAGCAATCAGCCCCAGCATTTT
V gene: TRBV5-6; clone size: few; D gene: TRBD1; J gene: TRBJ2-1; CDR3 protein: CASSSMDRDEQFF; CDR3 DNA: TGTGCCAGCAGCTCGATGGACAGGGATGAGCAGTTCTTC
V gene: TRBV29-1; clone size: few; D gene: TRBD1; J gene: TRBJ1-1; CDR3 protein: CSVETGDATEAFF; CDR3 DNA: TGCAGCGTTGAAACAGGGGATGCCACTGAAGCTTTCTTT
V gene: TRBV7-2; clone size: .; D gene: TRBD2; J gene: TRBJ2-6; CDR3 protein: CASSLRAGGPAGANVLTF; CDR3 DNA: TGTGCCAGCAGCTTACGAGCGGGGGGGCCGGCTGGGGCCAACGTCCTGACTTTC
V gene: TRBV27; clone size: few; D gene: TRBD2; J gene: TRBJ2-5; CDR3 protein: CASSLAGLGSETQYF; CDR3 DNA: TGTGCCAGCAGTTTAGCAGGACTAGGTTCCGAGACCCAGTACTTC
V gene: TRBV4-3; clone size: .; D gene: TRBD1; J gene: TRBJ2-1; CDR3 protein: CASSQGAAGTGGYNEQFF; CDR3 DNA: TGCGCCAGCAGCCAAGGGGCAGCCGGGACAGGGGGCTACAATGAGCAGTTCTTC
V gene: TRBV14; clone size: .; D gene: TRBD1; J gene: TRBJ1-4; CDR3 protein: CASSPRRGQDLEKLFF; CDR3 DNA: TGTGCCAGCAGCCCCCGTCGGGGACAGGATCTTGAAAAACTGTTTTTT